This TCR beta chain is drawn from a study of blood T cell repertoires in COVID-19. Study in general: The origin of the acute and convalescent COVID-19 samples was the United States, Italy and Spain. PBMCs, B-cell-depleted T cells, or T cells provided the cDNA or gDNA that made up the material.

As originally analysed: The authors estimated nucleated cell counts from reference gene primer amplification. The repertoire was sequenced with immunoSEQ multiplex PCR; TCRdb's copy has only in-frame clones and lacks some. V and J calls and clone size are copied from that table; D and trimming were computed from the DNA. Here the sample spans hundreds of thousands of clones, about 86% being singletons. The CDR3 consists of 14 residues. The V gene's germline CDR1 is LNHNV and CDR2 YYDKDF (reference sequence). As to this clone: Relative to the germline gene, one junction end is altered; a read error may explain this.

The sample was peripheral blood. The sequence was collected from a woman aged 25 to 39 who had recovered from COVID-19. The V call is TRBV15, the J call TRBJ2-2, with 7 nucleotides matching TRBD1. DNA of the CDR3: TGTGCCACCAGCCGAGACAGGGCTCTGGGGGAGCTGTTTTTT. Translated: CATSRDRALGELFF. Variable domain in full (rest from reference TRBV15 and TRBJ2-2): DAMVIQNPRYQVTQFGKPVTLSCSQTLNHNVMYWYQQKSSQAPKLLFHYYDKDFNNEADTPDNFQSRRPNTSFCFLDIRSPGLGDTAMYLCATSRDRALGELFFGEGSRLTVL.